The present T cell receptor beta chain was sequenced within a study of cytomegalovirus exposure and HLA in healthy donors. Findings of the study overall: Association of a missense DCLRE1C variant with TCR beta V- and J-gene trimming was reported in a later analysis.

PCR was performed using 60 Vbeta and 13 Jbeta primers. Libraries were prepared by immunoSEQ multiplex PCR; TCRdb keeps only in-frame clonotypes and omits some of them. Of around 150,000 clones in the sample, roughly 76% are singletons; the top ten hold about 13%. As regards this clone: Its cognate antigen is unknown.

Per germline, CDR1 SEHNR and CDR2 FQNEAQ (reference sequence). The V gene lost 6 bases and the J gene lost 3 bases, with 14 bases spanning the gap. The CDR3 contains 14 residues. The TCR comes from a woman aged 45-65 years in good health and CMV-seronegative. The chain combines TRBV7-9 with TRBJ1-1, with D possibly being TRBD1 (6 bases). Sequenced input: PBMCs. CDR3 nucleotide sequence: TGTGCCAGCAGTAAGGGGGGGCCGGACACTGAAGCTTTCTTT. It encodes CASSKGGPDTEAFF. The full variable domain, in which reference TRBV7-9 and TRBJ1-1 provide the parts outside the CDR3, is DTGVSQNPRHKITKRGQNVTFRCDPISEHNRLYWYRQTLGQGPEFLTYFQNEAQLEKSRLLSDRFSAERPKGSFSTLEIQRTEQGDSAMYLCASSKGGPDTEAFFGQGTRLTVV.